This T cell receptor beta chain was profiled in a study of OX40 agonist ivuxolimab in advanced cancers. Across the study: Ivuxolimab, an antibody that agonizes OX40 (CD134), was administered to the patients.

Patients with autoimmune history or systemic immunosuppression were excluded. Produced via immunoSEQ multiplex PCR; TCRdb's table is partial and in-frame only. Seen here are approximately 100,000 clones, under 90% observed once, and the top ten hold roughly 5.5%. The V end lost 2 bases, the J end lost 1 base, and 8 bases lay between the germline ends. Per germline, CDR1 MNHNS and CDR2 SASEGT. The CDR3 has 14 amino acids. Specimen: CD4+ or CD8+ T cells sorted from blood, collected in a trial of the OX40 agonist ivuxolimab. This TCR was sampled from an adult with an advanced solid tumor such as melanoma, head and neck, liver or kidney cancer. This chain joins TRBV6-1 and TRBJ1-2, with D hard to call. The CDR3 coding sequence is TGTGCCAGCAGTGAACTGGGAGTTAACTATGGCTACACCTTC. Protein: CASSELGVNYGYTF.